These T cell receptor beta chains were read from a single sample in a study of blood T cell repertoires in COVID-19. Assay used: immunoSEQ multiplex PCR; TCRdb lists only in-frame clones, some missing. Of roughly 280,000 clones listed, roughly 91% are singletons. The source material was PBMCs or T cells enriched from blood (not recorded which). The source is a woman aged 55-70 years who had recovered from COVID-19. The CDR3 runs from the conserved cysteine through the conserved F or W. Fields, in order: J gene, V gene, CDR3 protein.

TRBJ2-2 TRBV19 CASSIAENTGELFF
TRBJ2-3 TRBV4-1 CASSQLDSGRELDTQYF
TRBJ1-3 TRBV19 CASSTSGTGVGNTIYF
TRBJ2-1 TRBV6-5 CASNKQVSSYNEQFF
TRBJ1-4 TRBV11-2 CASSFSVGSEKLFF
TRBJ1-6 TRBV19 CAISDTYNSPLHF
TRBJ2-3 TRBV28 CASSSWTGNASDTQYF
TRBJ2-1 TRBV19 CASSITSEYNEQFF
TRBJ2-1 TRBV9 CASSEAGGWLNEQFF
TRBJ2-3 TRBV7-2 CASSLGISTDTQYF
TRBJ1-4 TRBV4-1 CASSQGGGTINEKLFF
TRBJ1-6 TRBV3-1/TRBV3-2 CASSQGANSPLHF
TRBJ2-2 TRBV28 CASRIWGANTGELFF
TRBJ2-1 TRBV15 CATSREGAEYNEQFF
TRBJ2-1 TRBV12-5 CASGLSYNEQFF
TRBJ1-3 TRBV30 CAWSAPRAGNTIYF
TRBJ2-3 TRBV28 CASSLGQDDTQYF
TRBJ2-3 TRBV25-1 CASSPPRADTDTQYF
TRBJ2-3 TRBV10-3 CAINSDREADTQYF
TRBJ1-1 TRBV29-1 CSVEDGQGAEAFF
TRBJ1-4 TRBV5-1 CASSLSWAGEKLFF
TRBJ2-5 TRBV27 CASSRLSVTSGGPMQETQYF
TRBJ2-5 TRBV30 CAWSVGTSPQYF
TRBJ1-3 TRBV28 CASSYPGTVGNTIYF
TRBJ2-1 TRBV27 CASSPWTGGLGNEQFF
TRBJ1-5 TRBV19 CASSIDAGVSSNQPQHF
TRBJ2-2 TRBV6-2/TRBV6-3 CASSSGENGELFF
TRBJ2-2 TRBV20-1 CSASIFRAGGLSTGELFF
TRBJ1-5 TRBV28 CASSREQPQHF
TRBJ2-5 TRBV13 CASSSDWGDETQYF
TRBJ2-3 TRBV24-1 CATSLAGDGSDTQYF
TRBJ2-2 TRBV7-7 CASSLETSGSKNTGELFF
TRBJ1-3 TRBV7-2 CASRGQGRGNTIYF
TRBJ1-2 TRBV2 CASSPTYGYTF
TRBJ1-4 TRBV5-1 CASSLGQGEVEKLFF
TRBJ1-4 TRBV6-5 CASRHGGLELFF
TRBJ1-5 TRBV18 CASSPGAGQNQPQHF
TRBJ2-1 TRBV2 CARGAESSYNEQFF
TRBJ2-5 TRBV7-9 CASSLQGQPQETQYF
TRBJ2-5 TRBV6-5 CARRNRGAETQYF
TRBJ2-7 TRBV6-1 CASSARSATGFGGYEQYF
TRBJ2-7 TRBV5-6 CASSSRFGYNSYEQYF
TRBJ2-2 TRBV3-1/TRBV3-2 CASSLGQVVLFF
TRBJ1-4 TRBV6-5 CASSYTGQFNEKLFF
TRBJ2-1 TRBV6-5 CASSSGGAYNEQFF
TRBJ1-6 TRBV7-9 CASSLDAASPLHF